These 10 T cell receptor beta chains came from one sample sequenced in a study of T cell repertoires in cytomegalovirus infection. TCRdb fed the reads into MiXCR, producing one record per CDR3 protein. This table holds about 160,000 distinct CDR3 sequences, 15% to 20% found once. The source material was CD8+ T cells from PBMCs. These TCRs come from a human donor in good health (CMV status not recorded). Some clones in this sample may be carry-over from other donors' samples.

The chain uses TRBV7-2 and TRBJ2-1, with TRBD1 matching 7 bases. V shed 0 bases, J shed 2 bases, and the junction held 1 base outside the gene matches. The CDR3 sequence is 15 residues long. Germline V gene data show CDR1 as SGHTA and CDR2 as FQGNSA. The CDR3 spells CASSLARGPYNEQFF. Here the CDR3 DNA reads TGTGCCAGCAGCTTAGCTAGGGGGCCCTACAATGAGCAGTTCTTC. Full variable domain (remainder filled in from reference TRBV7-2 and TRBJ2-1): GAGVSQSPSNKVTEKGKDVELRCDPISGHTALYWYRQSLGQGLEFLIYFQGNSAPDKSGLPSDRFSAERTGGSVSTLTIQRTQQEDSAVYLCASSLARGPYNEQFFGPGTRLTVL.

The rearrangement joins TRBV14 to TRBJ2-3; a possible D gene is TRBD1 (5 bases). From germline, CDR1 is SGHDN and CDR2 FVKESK. The ends were cut back, 5 bases at V and 3 bases at J, with 12 bases in the middle. The length of the CDR3 is 14 residues. CDR3 region: CASSETRGTDTQYF. In DNA, the CDR3 is TGTGCCAGCAGCGAAACAAGGGGAACAGATACGCAGTATTTT.

This clonotype was seen more than once but under ten times. The genes are TRBV6-1 and TRBJ1-2; TRBD1 is a possible D gene (5 bases). The CDR3 extends over 15 amino acids. Germline lookup yields CDR1 MNHNS and CDR2 SASEGT. The ends were cut back, 7 bases at V and 3 bases at J, with 18 bases in the middle. CDR3 DNA sequence: TGTGCCAGCAACCGGGACCACTATGGACACTATGGCTACACCTTC. Protein sequence: CASNRDHYGHYGYTF.

This clonotype was seen only a few times. The chain joins TRBV5-6 to TRBJ2-5; 13 positions agree with TRBD2. Germline V gene lookup returns CDR1 SGHDT and CDR2 YYEEEE. The CDR3 extends over 16 amino acids. The V and J ends lost 4 bases and 1 base, in that order; junction bases with no gene match: 4. In nucleotides, the CDR3 is TGTGCCAGCAGCCCCAGGACTAGCGGGGGCCAAGAGACCCAGTACTTC. Its translation: CASSPRTSGGQETQYF.

This clonotype was counted only a few times. The CDR3 protein is CASSPPPHTDTQYF. The DNA of the CDR3 is TGTGCCAGCAGCCCCCCCCCCCACACAGATACGCAGTATTTT. V usage is TRBV7-2 and J usage is TRBJ2-3; unclear D gene. CDR3 length: 14 residues. Per the germline V gene, CDR1 is SGHTA and CDR2 is FQGNSA. Trimming left V 5 bases short and J 2 bases short, with 11 bases between.

This chain links TRBV12-3 or TRBV12-4 with TRBJ2-2, with D perhaps TRBD1 or TRBD2 (6 bases each). V lost 6 bases, J lost 5 bases, and 16 bases lay in between. The CDR3 sequence is 15 residues long. CDR3 nucleotide sequence: TGTGCCAGCAGCCACTCCGGGGGCCGGACCGGGGAGCTGTTTTTT. As protein: CASSHSGGRTGELFF.

The CDR3 protein is CASSRDGLGKTEAFF. The CDR3 bases are TGTGCCAGCTCCCGAGACGGGCTGGGAAAAACTGAAGCTTTCTTT. The chain combines TRBV27 with TRBJ1-1; D gene ambiguous. CDR3 size: 15 residues. Germline V CDR1 and CDR2: MNHEY, SMNVEV (reference sequence). Trimming took 8 bases from V and 5 from J, leaving 21 bases between them.

This clonotype came up a few times. The V gene is TRBV28, the J gene TRBJ2-7; D perhaps matches TRBD2 (6 bases). Germline V lookup: CDR1 MDHEN, CDR2 SYDVKM. V lost 1 base, J lost 10 bases, and 17 bases lay in between. This CDR3 has 14 residues. The CDR3 region is CASSLYAGTEHQYF. The CDR3 DNA is TGTGCCAGCAGTTTATATGCCGGGACTGAACACCAGTACTTC.

This clonotype came up many times. The rearrangement links TRBV7-9 to TRBJ2-7; TRBD1 agrees at 7 bases. The trim removed 5 bases at V and 2 bases at J, leaving 3 bases unmatched. This CDR3 region has 13 residues. The germline V gene encodes CDR1 SEHNR and CDR2 FQNEAQ (reference sequence). The DNA for the CDR3 is TGTGCCAGCAGCCCGGGACAGACCTACGAGCAGTACTTC. Translated, it gives CASSPGQTYEQYF.

This clonotype appeared a few times. This chain links TRBV7-4 with TRBJ2-7; TRBD1 might be the D (6 bases). The CDR3 is 16 amino acids. V was pared by 5 bases and J by 2 bases, with 19 bases between. Germline V lookup: CDR1 SGHVT, CDR2 SQSDAQ. DNA for the CDR3: TGTGCCAGCAGCACAACTGGAGAAGGACAGACCTACGAGCAGTACTTC. This codes for CASSTTGEGQTYEQYF.